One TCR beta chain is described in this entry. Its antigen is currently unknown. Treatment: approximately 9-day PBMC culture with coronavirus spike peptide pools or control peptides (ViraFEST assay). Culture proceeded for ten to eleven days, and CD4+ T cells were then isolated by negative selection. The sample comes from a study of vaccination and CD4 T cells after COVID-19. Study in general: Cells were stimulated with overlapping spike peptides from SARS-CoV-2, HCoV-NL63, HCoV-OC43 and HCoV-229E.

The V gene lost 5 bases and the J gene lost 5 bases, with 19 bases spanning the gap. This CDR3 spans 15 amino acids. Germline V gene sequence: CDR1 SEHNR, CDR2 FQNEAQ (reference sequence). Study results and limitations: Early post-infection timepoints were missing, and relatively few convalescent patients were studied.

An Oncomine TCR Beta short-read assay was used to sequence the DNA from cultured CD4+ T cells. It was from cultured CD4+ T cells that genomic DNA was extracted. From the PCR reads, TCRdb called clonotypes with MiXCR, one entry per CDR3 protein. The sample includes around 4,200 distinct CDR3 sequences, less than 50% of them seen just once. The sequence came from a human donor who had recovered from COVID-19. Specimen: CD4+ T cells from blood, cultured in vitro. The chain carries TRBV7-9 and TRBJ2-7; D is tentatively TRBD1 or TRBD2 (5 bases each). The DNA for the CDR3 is TGTGCCAGCAGCATCGCCGGGGCAGGAGAGAACGAGCAGTACTTC. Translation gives CASSIAGAGENEQYF.